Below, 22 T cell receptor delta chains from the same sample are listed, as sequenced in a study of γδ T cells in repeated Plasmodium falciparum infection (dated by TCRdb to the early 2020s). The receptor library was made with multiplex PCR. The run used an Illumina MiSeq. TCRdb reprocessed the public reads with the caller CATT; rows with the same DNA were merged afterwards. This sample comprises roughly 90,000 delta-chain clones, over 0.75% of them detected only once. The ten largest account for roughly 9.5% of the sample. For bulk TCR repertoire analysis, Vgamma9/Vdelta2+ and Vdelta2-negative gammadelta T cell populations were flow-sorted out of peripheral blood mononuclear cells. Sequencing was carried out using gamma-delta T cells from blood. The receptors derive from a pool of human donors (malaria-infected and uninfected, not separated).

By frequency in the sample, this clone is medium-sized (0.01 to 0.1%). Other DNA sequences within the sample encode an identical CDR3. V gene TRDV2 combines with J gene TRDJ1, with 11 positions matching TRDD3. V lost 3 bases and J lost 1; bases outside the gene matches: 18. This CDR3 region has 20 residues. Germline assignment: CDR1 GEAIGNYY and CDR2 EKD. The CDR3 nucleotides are TGTGCCTGTGACCCCCTGGGTGGGGGATACGCAGGTATCGGCACCGATAAACTCATCTTT. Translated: CACDPLGGGYAGIGTDKLIF.

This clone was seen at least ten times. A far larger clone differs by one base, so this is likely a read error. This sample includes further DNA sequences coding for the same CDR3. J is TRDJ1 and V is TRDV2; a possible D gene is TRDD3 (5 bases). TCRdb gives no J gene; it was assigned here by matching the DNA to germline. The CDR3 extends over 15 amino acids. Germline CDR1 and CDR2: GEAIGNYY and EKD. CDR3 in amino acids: CACDILGMGTDKLIF. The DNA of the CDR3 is TGTGCCTGTGACATTCTTGGGATGGGCACCGACAAACTCATCTTT.

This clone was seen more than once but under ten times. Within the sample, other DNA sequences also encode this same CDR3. The DNA for the CDR3 is TGTGCATCCTATCCCCTTCCTACGGGGAACTGTCGGAGCTGTACTGGGGGATCCTACACCGATAAACTCATCTTT. Its protein is CASYPLPTGNCRSCTGGSYTDKLIF. The chain couples TRDV2 to TRDJ1; TRDD3 might be the D (10 bases). Looked up from germline, CDR1 is GEAIGNYY and CDR2 is EKD. This CDR3 spans 25 amino acids.

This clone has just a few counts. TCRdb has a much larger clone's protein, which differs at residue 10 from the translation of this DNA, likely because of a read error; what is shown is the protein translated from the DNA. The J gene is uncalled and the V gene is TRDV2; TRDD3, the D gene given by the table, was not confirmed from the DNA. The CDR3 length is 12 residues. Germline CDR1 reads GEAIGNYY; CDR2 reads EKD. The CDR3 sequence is CACDTGDKRPIF. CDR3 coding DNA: TGTGCCTGTGACACTGGGGATAAGCGACCCATCTTT.

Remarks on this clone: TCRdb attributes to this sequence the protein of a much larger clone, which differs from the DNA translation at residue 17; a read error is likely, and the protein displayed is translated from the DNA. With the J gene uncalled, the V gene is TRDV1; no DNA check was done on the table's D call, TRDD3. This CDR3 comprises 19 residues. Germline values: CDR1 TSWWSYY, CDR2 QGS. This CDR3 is CALGSQGVATPLSTDKPIF. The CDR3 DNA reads TGTGCTCTTGGGTCCCAGGGAGTGGCTACTCCCCTGTCTACCGATAAACCCATCTTT.

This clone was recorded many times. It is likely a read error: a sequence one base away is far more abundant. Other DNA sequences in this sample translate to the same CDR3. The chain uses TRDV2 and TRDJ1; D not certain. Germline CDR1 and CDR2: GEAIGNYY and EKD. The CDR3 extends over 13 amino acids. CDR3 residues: CACDTGRPDKLIF. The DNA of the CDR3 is TGTGCCTGCGACACCGGACGACCCGATAAACTCATCTTT.

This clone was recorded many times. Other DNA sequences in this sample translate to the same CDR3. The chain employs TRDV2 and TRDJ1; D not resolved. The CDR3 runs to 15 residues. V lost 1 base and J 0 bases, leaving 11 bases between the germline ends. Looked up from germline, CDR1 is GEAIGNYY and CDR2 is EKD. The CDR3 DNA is TGTGCCTGTGACACTGTAGGGCGGTACACCGATAAACTCATCTTT. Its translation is CACDTVGRYTDKLIF.

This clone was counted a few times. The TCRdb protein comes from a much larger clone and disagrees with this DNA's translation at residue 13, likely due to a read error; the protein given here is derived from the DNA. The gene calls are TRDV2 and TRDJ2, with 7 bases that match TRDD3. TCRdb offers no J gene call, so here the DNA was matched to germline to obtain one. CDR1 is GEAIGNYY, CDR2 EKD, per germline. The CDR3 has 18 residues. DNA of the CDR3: TGTGCCTGTGACACCGTTCTGGGGGGGACCGCTTTGGCAGCACAACTCTTCTTT. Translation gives CACDTVLGGTALAAQLFF.

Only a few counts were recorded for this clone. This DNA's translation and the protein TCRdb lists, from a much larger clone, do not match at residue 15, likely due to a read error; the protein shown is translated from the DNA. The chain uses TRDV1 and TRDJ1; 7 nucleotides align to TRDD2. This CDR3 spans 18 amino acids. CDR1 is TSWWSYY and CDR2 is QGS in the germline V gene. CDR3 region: CALGGIPTRESKSDRLIF. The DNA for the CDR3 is TGTGCTCTTGGGGGTATTCCTACGAGAGAATCCAAATCCGATAGACTCATCTTT.

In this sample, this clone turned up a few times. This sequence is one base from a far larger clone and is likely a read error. Here the CDR3 DNA reads TGTGCTCTTGGGGACGGGACCTCTCCTGGGCTGGGGGAGTACGATAAACTCATCTTT. Translating it yields CALGDGTSPGLGEYDKLIF. The J gene is TRDJ1, the V gene TRDV1, with 8 bases matching TRDD3. Here the J gene was assigned by germline matching of the DNA, as TCRdb has none. V shed 3 bases, J shed 4 bases, and the junction held 19 bases outside the gene matches. Germline loops: CDR1 TSWWSYY, CDR2 QGS. The CDR3 has 19 residues.

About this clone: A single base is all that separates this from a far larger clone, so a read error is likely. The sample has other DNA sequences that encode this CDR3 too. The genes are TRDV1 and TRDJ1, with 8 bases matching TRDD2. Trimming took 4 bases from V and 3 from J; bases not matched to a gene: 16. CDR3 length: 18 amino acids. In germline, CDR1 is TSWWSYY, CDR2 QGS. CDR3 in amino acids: CALGGGLPTHERADKLIF. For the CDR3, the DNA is TGTGCTCTTGGGGGGGGTCTTCCTACACATGAGCGGGCCGATAAACTCATCTTT.

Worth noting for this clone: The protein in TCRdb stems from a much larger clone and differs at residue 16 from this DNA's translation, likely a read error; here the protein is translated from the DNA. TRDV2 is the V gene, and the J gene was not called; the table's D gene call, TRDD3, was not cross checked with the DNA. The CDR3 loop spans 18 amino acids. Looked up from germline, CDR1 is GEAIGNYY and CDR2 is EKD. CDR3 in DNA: TGTGCCTGTGACGCCTGTCACTGGGGGATACACTTGACAGCACAACCCTTCTTT. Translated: CACDACHWGIHLTAQPFF.

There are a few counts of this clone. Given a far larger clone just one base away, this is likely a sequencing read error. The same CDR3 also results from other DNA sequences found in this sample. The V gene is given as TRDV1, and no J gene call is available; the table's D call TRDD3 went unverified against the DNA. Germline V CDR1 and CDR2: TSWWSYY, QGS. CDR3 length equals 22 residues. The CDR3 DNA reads TGTGCTCTTGGGGAAGTCCCTACAGGACCCCTCTGGGGGTCTCCGTACACCGATAAACTCATCTTC. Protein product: CALGEVPTGPLWGSPYTDKLIF.

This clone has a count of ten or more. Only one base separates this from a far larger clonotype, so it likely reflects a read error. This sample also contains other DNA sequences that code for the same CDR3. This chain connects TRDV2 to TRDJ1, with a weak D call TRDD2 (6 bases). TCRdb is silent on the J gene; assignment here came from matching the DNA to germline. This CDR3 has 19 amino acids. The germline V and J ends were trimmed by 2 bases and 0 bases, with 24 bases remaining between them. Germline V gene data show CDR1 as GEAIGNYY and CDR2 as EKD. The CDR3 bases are TGTGCCTGTGACAACTCCTACGCGGCCGCCCATAAAGACACCGATAAACTCATCTTT. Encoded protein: CACDNSYAAAHKDTDKLIF.

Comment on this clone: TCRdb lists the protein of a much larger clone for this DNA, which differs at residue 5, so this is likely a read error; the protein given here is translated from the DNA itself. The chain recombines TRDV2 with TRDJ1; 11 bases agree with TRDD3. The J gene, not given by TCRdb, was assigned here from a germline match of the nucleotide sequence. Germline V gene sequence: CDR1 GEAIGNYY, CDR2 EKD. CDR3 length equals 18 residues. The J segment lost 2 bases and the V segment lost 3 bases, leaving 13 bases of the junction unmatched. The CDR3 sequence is CACDALRYTGGYTDKLIF. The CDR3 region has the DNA TGTGCCTGTGACGCGTTAAGATATACTGGGGGATATACCGATAAACTCATCTTT.

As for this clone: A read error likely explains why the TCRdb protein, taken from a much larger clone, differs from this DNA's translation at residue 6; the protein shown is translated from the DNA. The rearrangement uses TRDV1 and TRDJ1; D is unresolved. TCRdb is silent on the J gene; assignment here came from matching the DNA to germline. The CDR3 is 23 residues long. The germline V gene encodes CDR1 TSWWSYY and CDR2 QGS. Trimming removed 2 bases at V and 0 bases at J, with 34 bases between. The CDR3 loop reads CALGEGPSPLYKSFSPYTDKLIF. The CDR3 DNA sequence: TGTGCTCTTGGGGAAGGCCCGTCCCCTCTCTATAAGTCATTCTCCCCGTACACCGATAAACTCATCTTT.

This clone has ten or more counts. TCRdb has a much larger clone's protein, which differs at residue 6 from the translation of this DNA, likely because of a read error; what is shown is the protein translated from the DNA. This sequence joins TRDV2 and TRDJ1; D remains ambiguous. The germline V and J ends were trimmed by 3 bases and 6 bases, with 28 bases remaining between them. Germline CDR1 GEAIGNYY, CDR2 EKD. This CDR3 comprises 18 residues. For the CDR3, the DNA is TGTGCCTGTGACCCTCCTCATTCCCGACCGGGTGGCGATAATAAACTCATCTTT. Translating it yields CACDPPHSRPGGDNKLIF.

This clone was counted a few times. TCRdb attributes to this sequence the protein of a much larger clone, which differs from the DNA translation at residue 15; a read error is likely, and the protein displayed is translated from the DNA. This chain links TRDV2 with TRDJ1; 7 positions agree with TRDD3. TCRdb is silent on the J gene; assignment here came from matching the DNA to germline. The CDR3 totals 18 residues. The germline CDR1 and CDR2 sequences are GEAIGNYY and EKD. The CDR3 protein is CACDAVSAGGLYTDELIF. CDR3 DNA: TGTGCCTGTGACGCTGTAAGTGCTGGGGGTTTGTACACCGATGAACTCATCTTT.

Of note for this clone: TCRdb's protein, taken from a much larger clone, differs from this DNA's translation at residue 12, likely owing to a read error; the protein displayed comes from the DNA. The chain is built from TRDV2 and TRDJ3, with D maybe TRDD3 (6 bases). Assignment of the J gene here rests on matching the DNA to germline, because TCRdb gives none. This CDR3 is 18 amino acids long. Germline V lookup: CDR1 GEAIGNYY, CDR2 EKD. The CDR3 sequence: CACDIQPGHSWGTRQMFF. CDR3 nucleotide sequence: TGTGCCTGTGACATACAACCGGGGCACTCCTGGGGCACCCGACAGATGTTTTTC.

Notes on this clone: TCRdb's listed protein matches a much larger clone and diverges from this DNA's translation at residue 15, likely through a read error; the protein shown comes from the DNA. DNA of the CDR3: TGTGCCTGTGACACCGTGGGGGATAGCTCCTGGGACACCCGAAAGATGTTTTTC. Translating gives CACDTVGDSSWDTRKMFF. V usage is TRDV2 and J usage is TRDJ3, with 9 bases matching TRDD3. TCRdb is silent on the J gene; assignment here came from matching the DNA to germline. In germline, CDR1 is GEAIGNYY, CDR2 EKD. The CDR3 has 18 residues.

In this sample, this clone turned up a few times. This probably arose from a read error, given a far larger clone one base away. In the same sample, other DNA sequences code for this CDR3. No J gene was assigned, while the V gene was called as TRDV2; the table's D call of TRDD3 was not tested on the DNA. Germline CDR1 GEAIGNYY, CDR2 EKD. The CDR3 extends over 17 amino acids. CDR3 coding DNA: TGTGCCTGTGACACCGTCTCCGGGATACGAAACACCGATAAACTCATTTTT. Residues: CACDTVSGIRNTDKLIF.

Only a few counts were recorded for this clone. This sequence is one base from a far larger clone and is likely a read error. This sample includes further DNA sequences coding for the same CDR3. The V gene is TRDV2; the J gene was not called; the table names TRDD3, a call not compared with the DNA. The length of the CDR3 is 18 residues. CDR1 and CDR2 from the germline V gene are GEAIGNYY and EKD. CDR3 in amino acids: CACDQMAFPGDGSDKLIF. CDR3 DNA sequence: TGTGCCTGTGACCAAATGGCCTTCCCGGGGGACGGGAGCGATAAACTAATCTTT.